The T cell receptor beta chain under discussion was sequenced for a study of CD8+CD57+ T cells in acquired aplastic anemia. Turning to the study itself: On average, sorted CD4+ and CD8+ cells gave approximately 3.5 ug of DNA. Study outcomes and limitations: Found in both controls and patients were approximately 30 CD8+ CDR3 sequences.

From germline, CDR1 is DFQATT and CDR2 SNEGSKA (reference sequence). The CDR3 runs to 13 residues. V gave up 3 bases and J gave up 4 bases, with 13 bases separating them. For CDR3 and TCR beta VDJ profiling, genomic DNA was the template used. Using its own MiXCR run on the reads, TCRdb lists one record per CDR3 protein. This sample has fewer than 150,000 distinct CDR3 sequences, with around 50% found just once. With regard to this clonotype: The antigen is not known.

This chain uses TRBV20-1 with TRBJ2-7; possible D gene TRBD2, 6 bases. Sequencing used sorted CD4+, CD8+, or CD8+CD57+ T cells (not recorded which) from PBMCs. The clonotype comes from a human donor in good health, serving as a control. CDR3 amino acids: CSAREGGRYEQYF. The CDR3 DNA follows: TGCAGTGCTAGGGAGGGCGGGCGGTACGAGCAGTACTTC.